The 8 T cell receptor beta chains reported below all come from one sample, sequenced in a study of blood T cells in healthy people across ages. Sample-barcoded 5' priming and a J-beta primer mix drove a second PCR of 7 to 11 cycles. TCRdb redid the calling of the 5' RACE reads with MiXCR, one entry per CDR3 protein. The data show about 780,000 distinct CDR3 sequences, 35% to 50% seen once. Specimen: blood. Source of these receptors: a man aged 80 or over in good health.

The chain combines TRBV28 with TRBJ1-1; D is ambiguous. The CDR3 totals 14 residues. CDR1 is MDHEN and CDR2 is SYDVKM in the germline V gene. V was trimmed by 5 bases and J by 0 bases, leaving 10 bases between them. In DNA, the CDR3 is TGTGCCAGCAGTGAGCGACATCTGAACACTGAAGCTTTCTTT. This encodes CASSERHLNTEAFF.

The chain uses TRBV7-2 and TRBJ2-2, with a weak D call TRBD2 (5 bases). V lost 4 bases, J lost 7 bases, and 13 bases lay in between. The CDR3 has 14 amino acids. Germline values: CDR1 SGHTA, CDR2 FQGNSA. As DNA, the CDR3 is TGTGCCAGCAGCTCGAGGCAGGCGGGCGGGGAGCTGTTTTTT. Its protein product is CASSSRQAGGELFF. Looking up the rest from reference TRBV7-2 and TRBJ2-2 gives the full variable domain: GAGVSQSPSNKVTEKGKDVELRCDPISGHTALYWYRQSLGQGLEFLIYFQGNSAPDKSGLPSDRFSAERTGGSVSTLTIQRTQQEDSAVYLCASSSRQAGGELFFGEGSRLTVL.

On this clonotype: The junction and the germline gene differ at one end; a read error may be behind it. The chain's CDR3 is CAISESLTGSNELFF. CDR3 sequence (DNA): TGTGCCATCAGTGAAAGTCTCACGGGGTCTAATGAGCTGTTCTTC. The V and J genes are TRBV10-3 and TRBJ2-1; possibly TRBD2 for D (5 bases). CDR3 size: 15 residues. Per the germline V gene, CDR1 is ENHRY and CDR2 is SYGVKD.

The chain uses TRBV6-1 and TRBJ2-1; D assignment may be TRBD1 or TRBD2 (5 bases each). Germline CDR1 reads MNHNS; CDR2 reads SASEGT. V was shortened by 1 base and J by 3 bases, with 13 bases between the two germline ends. This CDR3 is 16 amino acids long. CDR3 in amino acids: CASSEEGSSHYNEQFF. CDR3 nucleotides: TGTGCCAGCAGTGAAGAGGGGAGCTCTCACTACAATGAGCAGTTCTTC.

The CDR3 region is CSAVSTANNEQFF. The CDR3 DNA reads as TGCAGTGCAGTTAGCACCGCAAACAATGAGCAGTTCTTC. The gene calls are TRBV20-1 and TRBJ2-1; D unclear. Trimming removed 6 bases from V and 5 bases from J, with 14 bases in between. This CDR3 is 13 amino acids long. The germline CDR1 and CDR2 sequences are DFQATT and SNEGSKA (reference sequence).

In its sample, this clonotype was seen a few times. This chain joins TRBV5-4 and TRBJ2-7; D unresolved. The V end was cut by 4 bases, the J end by 5 bases, with 10 bases between. This CDR3 comprises 12 residues. In germline, CDR1 is SGHNT, CDR2 YYREEE (reference sequence). The CDR3 protein is CASSAPYDEQYF. CDR3 DNA sequence: TGTGCCAGCAGCGCGCCGTATGACGAGCAGTACTTC. The full variable domain, completed using reference TRBV5-4 and TRBJ2-7, is ETGVTQSPTHLIKTRGQQVTLRCSSQSGHNTVSWYQQALGQGPQFIFQYYREEENGRGNFPPRFSGLQFPNYSSELNVNALELDDSALYLCASSAPYDEQYFGPGTRLTVT.

This clonotype was observed many times. The chain combines TRBV7-2 with TRBJ2-7, with a possible D match to TRBD2 (6 bases). Between the trimmed V and J ends, which lost 3 bases and 6 bases, there was a span of 18 bases. The CDR3 spans 15 residues. The germline CDR1 and CDR2 sequences are SGHTA and FQGNSA. The chain's CDR3 is CASSLKTSSAAEQYF. The CDR3 nucleotides are TGTGCCAGCAGCTTGAAGACTAGTTCTGCCGCCGAGCAGTACTTC.

This clonotype has a count of ten or more. The chain uses TRBV10-3 and TRBJ2-3; TRBD1 might be the D (6 bases). Germline V gene sequence: CDR1 ENHRY, CDR2 SYGVKD. The CDR3 is 15 amino acids. V was cut by 4 bases and J by 0 bases, with 11 bases left in between. The CDR3 protein is CAISAGASSTDTQYF. DNA for the CDR3: TGTGCCATCAGTGCAGGGGCTTCTAGCACAGATACGCAGTATTTT.